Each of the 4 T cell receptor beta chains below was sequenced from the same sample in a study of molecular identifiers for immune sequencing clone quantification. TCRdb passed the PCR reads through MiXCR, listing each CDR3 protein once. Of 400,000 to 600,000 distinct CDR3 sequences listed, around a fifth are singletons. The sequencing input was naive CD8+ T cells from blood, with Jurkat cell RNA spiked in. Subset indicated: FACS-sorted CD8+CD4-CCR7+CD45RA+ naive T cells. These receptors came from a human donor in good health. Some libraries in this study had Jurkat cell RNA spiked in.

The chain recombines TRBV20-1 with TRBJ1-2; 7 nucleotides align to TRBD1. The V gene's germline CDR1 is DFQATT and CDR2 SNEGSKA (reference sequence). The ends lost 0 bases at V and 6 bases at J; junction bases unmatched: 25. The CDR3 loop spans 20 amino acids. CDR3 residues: CSARDYRGSSPRGTTHGYTF. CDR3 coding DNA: TGCAGTGCTAGAGATTACAGGGGTTCGTCCCCCCGTGGGACTACCCATGGCTACACCTTC.

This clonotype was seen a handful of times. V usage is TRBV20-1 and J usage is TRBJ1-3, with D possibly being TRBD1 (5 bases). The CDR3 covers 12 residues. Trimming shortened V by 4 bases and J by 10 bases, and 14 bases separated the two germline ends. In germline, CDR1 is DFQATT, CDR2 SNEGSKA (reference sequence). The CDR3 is CSAKTPKGTIYF. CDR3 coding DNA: TGCAGTGCTAAGACTCCCAAGGGGACCATATATTTT.

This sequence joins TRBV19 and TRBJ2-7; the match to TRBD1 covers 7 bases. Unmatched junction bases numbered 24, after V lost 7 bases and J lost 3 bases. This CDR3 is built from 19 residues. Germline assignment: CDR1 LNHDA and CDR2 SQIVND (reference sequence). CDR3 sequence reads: CASNPIYIGGTGEVYEQYF. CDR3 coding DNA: TGTGCCAGTAACCCAATATATATTGGGGGAACAGGGGAAGTCTACGAGCAGTACTTC.

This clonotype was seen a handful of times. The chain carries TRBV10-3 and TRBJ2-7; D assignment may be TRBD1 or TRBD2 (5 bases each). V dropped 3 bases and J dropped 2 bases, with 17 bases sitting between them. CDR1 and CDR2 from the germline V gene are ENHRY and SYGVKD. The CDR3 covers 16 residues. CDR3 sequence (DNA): TGTGCCATCAGTGACCCTACCGGGACCGCAGCCTACGAGCAGTACTTC. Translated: CAISDPTGTAAYEQYF.